Reported below is one TCR beta chain. This CDR3 contains 14 residues. With 4 bases removed from V and 5 bases from J, the gap between germline ends came to 12 bases. Germline CDR1 reads MNHNS; CDR2 reads SASEGT. This specimen belongs to a study of shared clonotypes between healthy human individuals. Study overall: Every donor yielded three CD4 naive, three CD4 memory, two CD8 naive and one CD8 memory plate.

The split of CD4+ cells yielded CD45RA+ naive and CD45RA-negative memory subsets. TCRdb's table, derived via immunoSEQ multiplex PCR, lists solely in-frame clones and lacks some. Of under 1,100,000 clones listed, approximately 80% were seen once; the top ten hold 0.6% to 0.7%. The receptor comes from a man aged 18 to 29 in good health. Some clones in this sample may be carry-over from other donors' samples. Sequenced: memory CD4+ T cells from PBMCs. Subset indicated: CD45RA-negative fraction. V is TRBV6-1 and J is TRBJ1-5; unclear D gene. DNA for the CDR3: TGTGCCAGCAGTGCTAGGACGGCGTATCAGCCCCAGCATTTT. Protein product: CASSARTAYQPQHF.